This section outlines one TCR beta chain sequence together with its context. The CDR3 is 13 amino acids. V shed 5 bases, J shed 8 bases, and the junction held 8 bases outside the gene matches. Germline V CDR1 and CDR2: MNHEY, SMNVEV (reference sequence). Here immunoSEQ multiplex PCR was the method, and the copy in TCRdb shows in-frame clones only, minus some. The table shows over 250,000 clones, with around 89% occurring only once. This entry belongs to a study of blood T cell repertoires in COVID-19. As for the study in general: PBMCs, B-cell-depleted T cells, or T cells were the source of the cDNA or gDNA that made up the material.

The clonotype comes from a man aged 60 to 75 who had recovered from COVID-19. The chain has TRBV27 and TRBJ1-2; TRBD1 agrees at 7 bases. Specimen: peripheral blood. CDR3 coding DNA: TGTGCCAGCAGTCCAAGAGGGGGCAGGGGCTACACCTTC. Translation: CASSPRGGRGYTF.